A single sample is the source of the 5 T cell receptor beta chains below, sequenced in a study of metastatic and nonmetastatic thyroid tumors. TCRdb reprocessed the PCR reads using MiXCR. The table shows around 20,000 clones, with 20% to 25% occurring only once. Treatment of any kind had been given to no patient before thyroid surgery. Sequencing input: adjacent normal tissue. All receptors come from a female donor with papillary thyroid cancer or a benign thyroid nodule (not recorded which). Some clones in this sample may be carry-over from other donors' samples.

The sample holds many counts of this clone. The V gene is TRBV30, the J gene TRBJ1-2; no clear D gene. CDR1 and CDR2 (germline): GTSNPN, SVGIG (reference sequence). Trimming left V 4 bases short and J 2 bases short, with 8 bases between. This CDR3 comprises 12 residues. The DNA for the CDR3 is TGTGCCTGGACGGAATCCAACTATGGCTACACCTTC. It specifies CAWTESNYGYTF.

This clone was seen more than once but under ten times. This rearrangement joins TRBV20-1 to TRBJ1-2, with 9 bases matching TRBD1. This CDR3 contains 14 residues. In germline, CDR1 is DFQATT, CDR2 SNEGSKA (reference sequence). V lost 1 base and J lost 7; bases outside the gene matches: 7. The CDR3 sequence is CSARGTGVRGGYTF. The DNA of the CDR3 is TGCAGTGCTAGAGGGACAGGGGTGAGGGGTGGCTACACCTTC.

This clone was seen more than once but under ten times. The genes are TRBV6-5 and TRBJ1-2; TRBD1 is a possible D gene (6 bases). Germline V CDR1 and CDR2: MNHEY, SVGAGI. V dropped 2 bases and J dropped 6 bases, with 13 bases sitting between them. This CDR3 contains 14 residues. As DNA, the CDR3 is TGTGCCAGCAGTTACACGTCCAGGGGCGATGGCTACACCTTC. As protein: CASSYTSRGDGYTF.

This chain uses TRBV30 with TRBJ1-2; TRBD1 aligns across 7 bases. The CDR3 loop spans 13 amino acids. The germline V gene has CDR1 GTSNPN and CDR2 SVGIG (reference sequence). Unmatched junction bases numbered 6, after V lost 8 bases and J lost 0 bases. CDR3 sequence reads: CAHNTGANYGYTF. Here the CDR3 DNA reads TGTGCCCATAACACAGGGGCTAACTATGGCTACACCTTC.

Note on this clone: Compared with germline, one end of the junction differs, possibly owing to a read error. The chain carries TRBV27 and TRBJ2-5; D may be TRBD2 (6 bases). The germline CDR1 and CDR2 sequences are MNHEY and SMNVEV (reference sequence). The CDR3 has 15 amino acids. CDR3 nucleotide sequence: TGTGCCAGCAGTTTTACAGGAGGGGTCGGAGGGACCCAATACTTC. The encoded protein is CASSFTGGVGGTQYF.